These T cell receptor beta chains were read from a single sample in a study of shared clonotypes between healthy human individuals. Repertoires were generated with immunoSEQ multiplex PCR, while TCRdb's copy carries only in-frame clones and drops some. Among about 550,000 clones listed, roughly 95% were seen once. Material for sequencing was naive CD8+ T cells sorted from blood. The receptors come from a woman under 40 in good health. The CDR3 runs from the conserved cysteine through the conserved F or W. A D gene is named only where the DNA matches it firmly. Clone size is stated in some rows and not others, as once, few, many or a class when expanded.

>.|TRBJ2-3|.|TRBV28
CASSDGNGATDTQYF
TGTGCCAGCAGCGATGGAAACGGGGCCACAGATACGCAGTATTTT
>TRBD2|TRBJ2-1|.|TRBV4-1
CASSQETVAGGRVGEQFF
TGCGCCAGCAGCCAAGAGACAGTAGCGGGAGGAAGGGTCGGTGAGCAGTTCTTC
>.|TRBJ2-7|.|TRBV14
CASSARDDRYEQYF
TGTGCCAGCAGCGCCCGGGACGATCGCTACGAGCAGTACTTC
>.|TRBJ1-5|once|TRBV19
CASSMSGVREDSNQPQHF
TGTGCCAGTAGTATGTCGGGGGTCAGGGAGGATAGCAATCAGCCCCAGCATTTT
>TRBD1|TRBJ2-5|.|TRBV28
CASRLQGNQETQYF
TGTGCCAGCAGACTACAGGGGAACCAAGAGACCCAGTACTTC
>.|TRBJ2-7|.|TRBV4-2
CASSQDPLNVEQYF
TGTGCCAGCAGCCAAGACCCCCTAAATGTCGAGCAGTACTTC
>.|TRBJ2-7|.|TRBV29-1
CSVVGPDEQYF
TGCAGCGTTGTTGGCCCCGACGAGCAGTACTTC
>TRBD2|TRBJ2-3|.|TRBV18
CASSPPNSGVTDTQYF
TGTGCCAGCTCACCACCGAATAGCGGGGTCACAGATACGCAGTATTTT
>.|TRBJ2-1|.|TRBV19
CASSAYYELQFF
TGTGCCAGTAGTGCCTACTACGAGTTGCAGTTCTTC
>TRBD1|TRBJ2-7|.|TRBV7-2
CASDRALYEQYF
TGTGCCAGCGACAGGGCGCTATACGAGCAGTACTTC
>TRBD2|TRBJ2-7|.|TRBV13
CASSLPGLGSYEQYF
TGTGCCAGCAGCTTGCCGGGACTAGGGTCCTACGAGCAGTACTTC
>TRBD1|TRBJ1-3|.|TRBV10-1
CASSEVGQGASGNTIYF
TGCGCCAGCAGTGAGGTTGGACAGGGGGCATCTGGAAACACCATATATTTT
>TRBD1|TRBJ2-7|.|TRBV18
CATGDSDYEQYF
TGTGCCACCGGGGACAGTGACTACGAGCAGTACTTC
>.|TRBJ2-6|.|TRBV27
CASSLSPGAGANVLTF
TGTGCCAGCAGTTTATCACCGGGGGCTGGGGCCAACGTCCTGACTTTC
>.|TRBJ2-2|once|TRBV7-9
CASSHPGVGELFF
TGTGCCAGCAGCCACCCTGGGGTCGGGGAGCTGTTTTTT
>TRBD2|TRBJ2-1|.|TRBV7-6
CASSLAGTSGSVNEQFF
TGTGCCAGCAGCTTAGCGGGGACTAGCGGGAGTGTAAATGAGCAGTTCTTC